Listed below are T cell receptor beta chains from one sample, sequenced in a study of long-term antiretroviral therapy in people with HIV. The assay was immunoSEQ multiplex PCR, and TCRdb's table has in-frame clones only and misses some. The sample lists some 35,000 clones; just under 95% were seen once. The specimen comprised unsorted PBMCs, sampled 4.1 years after starting antiretroviral therapy. The receptors stem from a woman between 45 and 65 years old with HIV. CDR3s include the opening cysteine and the closing phenylalanine or tryptophan. The D gene is left open where the match is weak. Only part of the rows carry a size: once, few, many, or a class if the clone is expanded.

v_gene	j_gene	abundance	d_gene	CDR3nt	CDR3aa
TRBV15	TRBJ1-6	-	TRBD1	TGTGCCACCAGCATAGACAGGGGCAATTCACCCCTCCACTTT	CATSIDRGNSPLHF
TRBV5-6	TRBJ1-5	-	-	TGTGCCAGCAGCTTGACTGGGCAGGGCGATCAGCCCCAGCATTTT	CASSLTGQGDQPQHF
TRBV28	TRBJ1-4	once	-	TGTGCCAGCAGTGGTGGGGGGATAACTAATGAAAAACTGTTTTTT	CASSGGGITNEKLFF
TRBV19	TRBJ1-1	-	-	TGTGCCAGTAGTATAAGAAGAGCGGTTAGGGACACTGAAGCTTTCTTT	CASSIRRAVRDTEAFF
TRBV11-2	TRBJ2-3	-	TRBD1	TGTGCCAGCAGCCACGGACAGGGAAAGGTCACAGATACGCAGTATTTT	CASSHGQGKVTDTQYF
TRBV9	TRBJ1-1	-	TRBD1	TGTGCCAGCAGCGACGACCCTCAGGGGGCCACTGAAGCTTTCTTT	CASSDDPQGATEAFF
TRBV5-6	TRBJ1-2	-	-	TGTGCCAGCAGCCCCGGGACAAAGGCACTTGGCTACACCTTC	CASSPGTKALGYTF
TRBV5-1	TRBJ2-7	-	-	TGCGCCAGCAGTTCCACCCTCCGGGAAGAGCAGTACTTC	CASSSTLREEQYF
TRBV30	TRBJ2-6	-	-	TGTGCCTGGAGTGTACGCGGGGCCAACGTCCTGACTTTC	CAWSVRGANVLTF
TRBV13	TRBJ1-2	-	-	TGTGCCAGCAGCTTGGGGGGATATGGCTACACCTTC	CASSLGGYGYTF
TRBV10-2	TRBJ2-2	once	-	TGCGCCAGCAGTGACAGAAGAACCGGGGAGCTGTTTTTT	CASSDRRTGELFF
TRBV19	TRBJ2-2	-	-	TGTGCCAGTAGTAATCCGAACACCGGGGAGCTGTTTTTT	CASSNPNTGELFF
TRBV21-1	TRBJ1-5	-	-	TGTGCCAGCAGCCCGGGACAGAATAGCCATCAGCCCCAGCATTTT	CASSPGQNSHQPQHF
TRBV5-8	TRBJ1-2	-	-	TGTGCCAGCAGCGTGGACAGCGCCAACTATGGCTACACCTTC	CASSVDSANYGYTF
TRBV19	TRBJ1-2	-	-	TGTGCCAGTAGTATAGCGGAGGACTACACCTTC	CASSIAEDYTF
TRBV30	TRBJ1-6	-	-	TGTGCCTGGAACGAAAATTCACCCCTCCACTTT	CAWNENSPLHF
TRBV15	TRBJ1-1	-	TRBD1	TGTGCCACCAGCAGAGCCCCGCAGGGGGTAGGGACTGAAGCTTTCTTT	CATSRAPQGVGTEAFF
TRBV6-5	TRBJ2-2	-	-	TGTGCCAGCAGCCCCGATCATAACGGGGAGCTGTTTTTT	CASSPDHNGELFF
TRBV15	TRBJ2-3	-	-	TGTGCCACCAGCAGAGCGTGGGGAAGCACAGATACGCAGTATTTT	CATSRAWGSTDTQYF
TRBV25-1	TRBJ2-7	-	-	TGTGCCAGCAGTGCTCGGACAGTCCCCTACGAGCAGTACTTC	CASSARTVPYEQYF
TRBV11-2	TRBJ1-1	-	-	TGTGCCAGCAGCTTAGATACACGTGGGCTCATGAACACTGAAGCTTTCTTT	CASSLDTRGLMNTEAFF
TRBV5-1	TRBJ2-7	once	-	TGCGCCAGCAGCTCCTCCGGGACAACGGGCGAGCAGTACTTC	CASSSSGTTGEQYF
TRBV1	TRBJ1-2	-	-	TGCACCAGCAGAGCCAAGATCCGACTGGGGAATGATGGCTACACCTTC	CTSRAKIRLGNDGYTF
TRBV29-1	TRBJ1-4	-	TRBD1	TGCATTGGACAGGGAGGTGAAAAACTGTTTTTT	CIGQGGEKLFF
TRBV27	TRBJ2-3	-	-	TGTGCCAACCCATCGGGTCAGCTGGCAGATACGCAGTATTTT	CANPSGQLADTQYF
TRBV6-6	TRBJ2-2	few	-	TGTGCCAGCAGTTACTCGAGGCGCTCGAACACCGGGGAGCTGTTTTTT	CASSYSRRSNTGELFF
TRBV6-5	TRBJ2-1	-	-	TGTGCCAGCAAAGCTTTTAATGAGCAGTTCTTC	CASKAFNEQFF
TRBV6-4	TRBJ1-5	-	-	TGTGCCAGCAGTTACTCCAACAGGGCGCAGCCCCAGCATTTT	CASSYSNRAQPQHF
TRBV13	TRBJ1-1	-	-	TGTGCCAGCAGCTTATGGGGGGGAATGAACACTGAAGCTTTCTTT	CASSLWGGMNTEAFF
TRBV7-2	TRBJ2-4	-	-	TGTGCCAGCAGCTCCCGACAGGCTTTAACCAAAAACATTCAGTACTTC	CASSSRQALTKNIQYF
TRBV5-1	TRBJ2-1	-	TRBD1	TGCGCCAGCAGCGGGGACAGGGGGCGCCGGGCCGGTGAGCAGTTCTTC	CASSGDRGRRAGEQFF
TRBV2	TRBJ1-1	-	-	TGTGCCAGCAGCGGGGACAAGAACACTGAAGCTTTCTTT	CASSGDKNTEAFF
TRBV9	TRBJ2-3	-	-	TGTGCCAGCAGCGTTGCCGGAAATCAGGATACGCAGTATTTT	CASSVAGNQDTQYF
TRBV19	TRBJ1-1	-	-	TGTGCCAGTAGCAGCCCCCCGGGGGTCCCGAACACTGAAGCTTTCTTT	CASSSPPGVPNTEAFF
TRBV7-3	TRBJ2-1	once	-	TGTGCCAGCAGCCCACCGGGGCGTTACAATGAGCAGTTCTTC	CASSPPGRYNEQFF
TRBV11-1	TRBJ2-2	-	-	TGTGCCAGCAGCTTAGGTCCGACAGGGAACACCGGGGAGCTGTTTTTT	CASSLGPTGNTGELFF
TRBV7-2	TRBJ1-2	-	-	TGTGCCAGCAGCTTAGGACTCAACTATGGCTACACCTTC	CASSLGLNYGYTF
TRBV7-9	TRBJ1-5	-	-	TGTGCCAGCAGCTTAGATGGAGGTCAGCCCCAGCATTTT	CASSLDGGQPQHF
TRBV6-1	TRBJ1-1	-	-	TGTGCCTCCCGGGGGAGCGGGAACACTGAAGCTTTCTTT	CASRGSGNTEAFF
TRBV2	TRBJ2-7	-	-	TGTGCCAGCAGTTTTGGCGGGGTTGATTCCGAGCAGTACTTC	CASSFGGVDSEQYF
TRBV7-3	TRBJ1-2	-	-	TGTGCCAGCAGCTTGCCTGCAGGCCGGAGAACTAACTATGGCTACACCTTC	CASSLPAGRRTNYGYTF
TRBV12-5	TRBJ1-2	-	-	TGTGCTAGTGGTTACTCAATACAGGGAGATGGCTACACCTTC	CASGYSIQGDGYTF
TRBV11-2	TRBJ2-1	-	-	TGTGCCAGCACCGAGAACGGGGGCCCCTACAATGAGCAGTTCTTC	CASTENGGPYNEQFF
TRBV30	TRBJ1-5	-	TRBD1	TGTGCCTGGAGGGGACAGGCAAATCAGCCCCAGCATTTT	CAWRGQANQPQHF
TRBV29-1	TRBJ2-7	once	TRBD2	TGCAGCGTCGCCGAACGACTAGCGGGGTCCTACGAGCAGTACTTC	CSVAERLAGSYEQYF
TRBV27	TRBJ2-7	-	TRBD1	TGTGCCAGCAGTCCCATCGGGGACAGGAGCTACGAGCAGTACTTC	CASSPIGDRSYEQYF
TRBV7-2	TRBJ2-3	-	-	TGTGCCAGCAGCTTAAGGCGGACGGTTTACACAGATACGCAGTATTTT	CASSLRRTVYTDTQYF
TRBV27	TRBJ1-5	once	-	TGTGCCAGCAGTCACCGGGACTCCAATCAGCCCCAGCATTTT	CASSHRDSNQPQHF
TRBV6-1	TRBJ2-1	-	TRBD2	TGTGCCAGCGGTGCTAGCGGGGGATTTGGTGAGCAGTTCTTC	CASGASGGFGEQFF
TRBV6-5	TRBJ1-3	-	-	TGTGCCAGCAGTTACGAGGGACCTGGAAACACCATATATTTT	CASSYEGPGNTIYF
TRBV6-5	TRBJ1-1	-	TRBD1	TGTGCCAGCAGCCGTCCCGGGACAGGGTACACTGAAGCTTTCTTT	CASSRPGTGYTEAFF